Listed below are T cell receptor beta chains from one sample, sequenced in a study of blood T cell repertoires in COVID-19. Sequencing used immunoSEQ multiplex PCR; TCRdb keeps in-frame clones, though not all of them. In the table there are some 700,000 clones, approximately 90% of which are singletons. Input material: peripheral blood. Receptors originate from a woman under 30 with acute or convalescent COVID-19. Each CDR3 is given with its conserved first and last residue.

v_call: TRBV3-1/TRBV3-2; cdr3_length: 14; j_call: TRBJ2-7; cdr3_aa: CASSAQSGPYEQYF
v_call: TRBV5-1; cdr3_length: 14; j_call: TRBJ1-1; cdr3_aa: CASSLGQPNTEAFF
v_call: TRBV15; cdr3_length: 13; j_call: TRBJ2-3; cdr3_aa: CATSRDTPDTQYF
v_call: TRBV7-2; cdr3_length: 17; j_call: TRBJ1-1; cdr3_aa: CASSLSPYRGRNTEAFF
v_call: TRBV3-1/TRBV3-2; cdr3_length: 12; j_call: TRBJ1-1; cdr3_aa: CASSQRDTEAFF
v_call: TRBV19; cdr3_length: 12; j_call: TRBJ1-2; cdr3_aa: CASSPLTGTHTF
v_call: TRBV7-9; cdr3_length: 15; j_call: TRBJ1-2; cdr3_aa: CASSSQGSWGYGYTF
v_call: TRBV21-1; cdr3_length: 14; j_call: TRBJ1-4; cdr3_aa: CASSRRQGDEKLFF
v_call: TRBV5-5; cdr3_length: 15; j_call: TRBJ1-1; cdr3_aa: CASSSSTGGITEAFF
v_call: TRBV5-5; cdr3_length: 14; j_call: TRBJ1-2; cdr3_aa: CASNNRGINYGYTF
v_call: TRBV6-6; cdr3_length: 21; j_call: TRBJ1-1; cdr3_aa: CASSPRDSPYLTSRWNTEAFF
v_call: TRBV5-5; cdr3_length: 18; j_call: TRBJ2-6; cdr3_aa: CASSPMDGGGAGANVLTF
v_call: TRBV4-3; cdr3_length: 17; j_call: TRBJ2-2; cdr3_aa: CASSQVGGPYPAGELFF
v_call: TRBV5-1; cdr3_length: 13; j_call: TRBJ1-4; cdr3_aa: CASKLQDNEKLFF
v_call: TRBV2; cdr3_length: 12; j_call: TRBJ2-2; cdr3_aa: CASSSGDGELFF
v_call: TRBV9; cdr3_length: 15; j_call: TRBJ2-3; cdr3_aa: CASSVIYRPTDTQYF
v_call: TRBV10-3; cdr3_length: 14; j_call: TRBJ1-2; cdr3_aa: CATAEAGQAYGYTF
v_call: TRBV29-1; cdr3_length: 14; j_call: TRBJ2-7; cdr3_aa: CSVKGGDRGVKQYF
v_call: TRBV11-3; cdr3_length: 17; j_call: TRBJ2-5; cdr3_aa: CASSLGSQGALQETQYF
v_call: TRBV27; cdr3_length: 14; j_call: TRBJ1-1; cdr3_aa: CASSIPGSDTEAFF
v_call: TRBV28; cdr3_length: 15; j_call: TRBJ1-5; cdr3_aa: CASHRSIGDNQPQHF
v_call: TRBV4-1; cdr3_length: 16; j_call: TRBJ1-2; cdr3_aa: CASSHAGTGPYYGYTF
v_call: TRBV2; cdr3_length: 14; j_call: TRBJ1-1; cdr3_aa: CASRQTVMNTEAFF
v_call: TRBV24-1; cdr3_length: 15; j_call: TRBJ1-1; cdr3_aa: CATSTGRGANTEAFF
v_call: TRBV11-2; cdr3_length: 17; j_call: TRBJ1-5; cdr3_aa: CASSLDDGRGGRQPQHF
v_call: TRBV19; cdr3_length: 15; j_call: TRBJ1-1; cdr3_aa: CASSMARGRNTEAFF
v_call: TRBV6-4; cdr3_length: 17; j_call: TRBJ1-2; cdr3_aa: CASITLPDRHLNYGYTF
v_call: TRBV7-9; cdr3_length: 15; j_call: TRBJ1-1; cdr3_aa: CASSLARTERTEAFF
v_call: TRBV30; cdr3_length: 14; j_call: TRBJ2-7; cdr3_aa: CAWSIMSGYYEQYF
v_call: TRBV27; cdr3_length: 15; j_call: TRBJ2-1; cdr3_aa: CASSYGGLSYNEQFF
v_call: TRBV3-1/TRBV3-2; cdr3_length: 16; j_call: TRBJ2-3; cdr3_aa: CASSQEAGEGRDTQYF
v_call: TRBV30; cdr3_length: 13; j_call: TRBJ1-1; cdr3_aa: CALTRGRNTEAFF
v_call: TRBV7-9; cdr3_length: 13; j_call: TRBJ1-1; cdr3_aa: CASSQDSNTEAFF
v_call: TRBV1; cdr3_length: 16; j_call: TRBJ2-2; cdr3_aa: CTSSQESGLPTGELFF
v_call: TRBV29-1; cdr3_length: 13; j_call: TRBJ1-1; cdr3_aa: CSVVSRSNTEAFF
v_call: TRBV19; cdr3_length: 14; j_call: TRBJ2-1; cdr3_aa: CASSNGGRGNEQFF
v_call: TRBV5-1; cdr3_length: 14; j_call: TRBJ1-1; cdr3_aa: CASSPTAGGTEAFF
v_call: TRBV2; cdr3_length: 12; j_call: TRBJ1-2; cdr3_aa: CASGEGVYGYTF
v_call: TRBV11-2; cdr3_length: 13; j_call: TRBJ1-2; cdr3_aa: CASSSDSYYGYTF
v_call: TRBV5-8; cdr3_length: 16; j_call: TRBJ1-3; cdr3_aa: CASSLRPGFSGNTIYF
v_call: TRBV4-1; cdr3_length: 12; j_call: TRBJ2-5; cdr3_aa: CASSQSGETQYF
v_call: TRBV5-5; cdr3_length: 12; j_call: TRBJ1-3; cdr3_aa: CASSQESNTIYF
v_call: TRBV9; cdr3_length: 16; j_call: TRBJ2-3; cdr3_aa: CASSVARTSVTDTQYF
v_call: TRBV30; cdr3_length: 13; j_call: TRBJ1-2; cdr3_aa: CAWSGIGRYGYTF
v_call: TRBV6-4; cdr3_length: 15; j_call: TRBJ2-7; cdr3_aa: CASSEKAGGPGEQYF
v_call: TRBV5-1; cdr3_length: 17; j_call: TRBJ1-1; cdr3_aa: CASSLQGVGKMNTEAFF
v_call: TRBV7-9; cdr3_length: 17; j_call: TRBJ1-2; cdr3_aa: CASSLGSGVRFADGYTF
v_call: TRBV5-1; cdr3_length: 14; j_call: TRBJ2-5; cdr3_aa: CASSSGKGVETQYF
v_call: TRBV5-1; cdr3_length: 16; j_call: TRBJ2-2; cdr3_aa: CASSLGTGQNTGELFF